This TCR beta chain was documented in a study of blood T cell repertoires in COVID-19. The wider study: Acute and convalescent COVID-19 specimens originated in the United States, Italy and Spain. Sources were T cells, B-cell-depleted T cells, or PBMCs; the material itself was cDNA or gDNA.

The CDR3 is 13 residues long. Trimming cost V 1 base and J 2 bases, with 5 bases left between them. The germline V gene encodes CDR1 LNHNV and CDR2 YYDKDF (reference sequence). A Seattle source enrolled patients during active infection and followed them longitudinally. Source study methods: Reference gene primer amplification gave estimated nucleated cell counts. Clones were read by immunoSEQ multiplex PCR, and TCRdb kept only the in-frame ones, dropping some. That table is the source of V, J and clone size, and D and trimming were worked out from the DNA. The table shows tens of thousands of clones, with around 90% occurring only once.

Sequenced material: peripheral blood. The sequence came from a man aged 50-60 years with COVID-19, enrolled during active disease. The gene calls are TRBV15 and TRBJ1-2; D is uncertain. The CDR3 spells CATSRVENYGYTF. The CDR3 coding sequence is TGTGCCACCAGCAGAGTAGAGAACTATGGCTACACCTTC.